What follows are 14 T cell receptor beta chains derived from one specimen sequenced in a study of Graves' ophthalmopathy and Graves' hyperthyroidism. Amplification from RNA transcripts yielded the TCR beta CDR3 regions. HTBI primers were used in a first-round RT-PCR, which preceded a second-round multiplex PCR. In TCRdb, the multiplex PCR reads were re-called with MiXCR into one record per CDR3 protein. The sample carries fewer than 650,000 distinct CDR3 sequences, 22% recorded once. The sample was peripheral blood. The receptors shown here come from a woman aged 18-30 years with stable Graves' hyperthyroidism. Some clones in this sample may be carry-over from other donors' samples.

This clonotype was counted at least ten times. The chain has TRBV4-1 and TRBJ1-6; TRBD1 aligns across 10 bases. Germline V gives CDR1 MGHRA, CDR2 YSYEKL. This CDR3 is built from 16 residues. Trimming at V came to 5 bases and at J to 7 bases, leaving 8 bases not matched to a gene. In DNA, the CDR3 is TGCGCCAGCAGCAGAACCGGGACAGGGGACAATTCACCCCTCCACTTT. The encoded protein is CASSRTGTGDNSPLHF.

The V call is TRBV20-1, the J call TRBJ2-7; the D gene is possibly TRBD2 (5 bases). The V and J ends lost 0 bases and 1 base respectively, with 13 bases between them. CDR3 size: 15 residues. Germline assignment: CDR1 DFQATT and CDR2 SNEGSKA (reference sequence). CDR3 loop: CSARDISGKSYEQYF. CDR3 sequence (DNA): TGCAGTGCTAGAGATATCAGCGGAAAATCCTACGAGCAGTACTTC.

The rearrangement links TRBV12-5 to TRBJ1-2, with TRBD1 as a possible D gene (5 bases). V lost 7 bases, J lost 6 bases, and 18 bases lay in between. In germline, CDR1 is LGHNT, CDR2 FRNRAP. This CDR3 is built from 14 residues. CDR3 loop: CASAEGQGGHGYTF. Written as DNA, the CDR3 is TGTGCTAGTGCCGAGGGGCAGGGAGGCCATGGCTACACCTTC. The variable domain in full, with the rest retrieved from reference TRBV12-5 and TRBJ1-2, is DARVTQTPRHKVTEMGQEVTMRCQPILGHNTVFWYRQTMMQGLELLAYFRNRAPLDDSGMPKDRFSAEMPDATLATLKIQPSEPRDSAVYFCASAEGQGGHGYTFGSGTRLTVV.

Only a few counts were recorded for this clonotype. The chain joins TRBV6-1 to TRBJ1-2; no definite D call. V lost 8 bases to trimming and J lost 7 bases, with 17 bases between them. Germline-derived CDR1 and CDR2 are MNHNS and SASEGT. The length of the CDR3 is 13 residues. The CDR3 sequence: CASVKETPSGYTF. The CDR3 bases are TGTGCCAGCGTCAAGGAGACCCCAAGTGGCTACACCTTC.

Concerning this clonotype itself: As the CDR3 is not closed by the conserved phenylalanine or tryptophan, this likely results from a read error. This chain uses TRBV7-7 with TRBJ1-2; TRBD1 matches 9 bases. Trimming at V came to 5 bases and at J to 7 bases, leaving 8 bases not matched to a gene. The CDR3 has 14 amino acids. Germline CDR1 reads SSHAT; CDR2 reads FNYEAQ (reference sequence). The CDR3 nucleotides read TGTGCCAGCAGCCCGTTACAGGGGGCTCTTGGCTACACCCTC. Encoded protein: CASSPLQGALGYTL.

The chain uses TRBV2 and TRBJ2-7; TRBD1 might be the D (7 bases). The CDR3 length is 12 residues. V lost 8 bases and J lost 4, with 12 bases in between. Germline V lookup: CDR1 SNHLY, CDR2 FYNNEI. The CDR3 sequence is CASAGQNYEQYF. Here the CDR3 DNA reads TGTGCCAGCGCGGGACAGAATTACGAGCAGTACTTC.

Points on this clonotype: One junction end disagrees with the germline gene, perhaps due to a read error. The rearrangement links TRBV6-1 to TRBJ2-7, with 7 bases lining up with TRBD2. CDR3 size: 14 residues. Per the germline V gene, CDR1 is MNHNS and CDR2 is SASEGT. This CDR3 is CASVRSGISHEQYF. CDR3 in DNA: TGTGCCAGCGTAAGGAGCGGGATCTCCCACGAGCAGTACTTC.

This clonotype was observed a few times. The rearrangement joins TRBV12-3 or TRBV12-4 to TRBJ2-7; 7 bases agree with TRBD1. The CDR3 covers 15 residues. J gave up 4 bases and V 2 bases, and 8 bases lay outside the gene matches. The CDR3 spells CASSLSHRGWYEQYF. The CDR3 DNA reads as TGTGCCAGCAGTTTAAGTCACAGGGGCTGGTACGAGCAGTACTTC.

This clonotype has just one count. CDR3 amino acids: CASSYSRGVGYEHYV. The CDR3 DNA reads TGTGCCAGCAGTTACTCGAGGGGTGTTGGCTACGAGCATTACGTC. The chain links TRBV6-5 to TRBJ2-7, with D possibly called TRBD1 or TRBD2 (5 bases each). The CDR3 is 15 amino acids. Germline V gene data show CDR1 as MNHEY and CDR2 as SVGAGI.

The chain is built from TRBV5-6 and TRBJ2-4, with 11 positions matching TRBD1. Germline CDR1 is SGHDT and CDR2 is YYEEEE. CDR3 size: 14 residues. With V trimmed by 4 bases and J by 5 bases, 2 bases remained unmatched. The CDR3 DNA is TGTGCCAGCAGCCGGACAGGGGGCGAAAACATTCAGTACTTC. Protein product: CASSRTGGENIQYF.

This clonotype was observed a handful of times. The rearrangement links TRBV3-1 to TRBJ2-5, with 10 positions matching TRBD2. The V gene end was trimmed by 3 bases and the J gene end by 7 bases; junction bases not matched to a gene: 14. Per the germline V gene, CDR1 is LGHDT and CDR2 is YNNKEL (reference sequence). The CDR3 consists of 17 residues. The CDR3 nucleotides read TGTGCCAGCAGCCACAGCCGGAAAGCGGGGGGGCCGGGGACCCAGTACTTC. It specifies CASSHSRKAGGPGTQYF.

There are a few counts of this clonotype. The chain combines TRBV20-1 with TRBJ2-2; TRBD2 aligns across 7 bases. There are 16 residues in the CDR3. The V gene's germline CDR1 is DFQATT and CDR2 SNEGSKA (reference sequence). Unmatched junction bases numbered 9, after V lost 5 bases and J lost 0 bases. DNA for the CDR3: TGCAGTGCTCCCCGAGTAGCGGGTTCGAACACCGGGGAGCTGTTTTTT. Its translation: CSAPRVAGSNTGELFF.

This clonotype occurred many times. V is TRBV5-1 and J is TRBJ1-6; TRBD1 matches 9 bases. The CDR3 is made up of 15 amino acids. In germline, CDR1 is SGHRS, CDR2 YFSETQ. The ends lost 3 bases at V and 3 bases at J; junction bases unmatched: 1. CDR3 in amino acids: CASSWTGDYNSPLHF. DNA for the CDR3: TGCGCCAGCAGCTGGACAGGGGACTATAATTCACCCCTCCACTTT.

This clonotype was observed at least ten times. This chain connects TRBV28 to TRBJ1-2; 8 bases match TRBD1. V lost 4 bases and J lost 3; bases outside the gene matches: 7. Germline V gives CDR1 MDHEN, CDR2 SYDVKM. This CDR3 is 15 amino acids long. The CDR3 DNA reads TGTGCCAGCAGTTCTTCCCAGGGGGCCTACTATGGCTACACCTTC. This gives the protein CASSSSQGAYYGYTF.